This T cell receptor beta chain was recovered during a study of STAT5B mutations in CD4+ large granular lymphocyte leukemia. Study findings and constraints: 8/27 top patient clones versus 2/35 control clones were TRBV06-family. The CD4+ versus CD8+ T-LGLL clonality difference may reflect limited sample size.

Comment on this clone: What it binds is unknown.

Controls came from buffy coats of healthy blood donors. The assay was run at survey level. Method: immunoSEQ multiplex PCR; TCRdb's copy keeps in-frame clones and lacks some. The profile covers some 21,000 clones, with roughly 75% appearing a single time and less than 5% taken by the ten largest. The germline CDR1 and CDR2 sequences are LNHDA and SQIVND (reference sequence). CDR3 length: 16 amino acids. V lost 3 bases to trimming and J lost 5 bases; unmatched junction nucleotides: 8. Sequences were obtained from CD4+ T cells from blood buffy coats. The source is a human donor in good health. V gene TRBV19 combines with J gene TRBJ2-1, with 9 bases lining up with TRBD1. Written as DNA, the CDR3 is TGTGCCAGTAGTATGGGACAGGGACTTAAACACAATGAGCAGTTCTTC. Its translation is CASSMGQGLKHNEQFF.